These 9 T cell receptor beta chains were all obtained from the same sample, sequenced in a study of blood T cell repertoires in COVID-19 (TCRdb year 2020). The library was made by the immunoSEQ multiplex PCR assay. Imported from immuneACCESS, the table was reduced by TCRdb to in-frame sequences with V and J called. These copies leave out some clones; in studies compared against another copy, an unresolved V gene accounts for under half, and the cause of the remainder is not known. The sample data list around 150,000 clones, and approximately 82% of these were observed just once. The top ten constitute around 7% of the sample. The sample comprised peripheral blood. The receptors were sampled from a woman in her thirties or forties with COVID-19, enrolled during active disease.

This sequence joins TRBV19 and TRBJ1-1; 8 bases line up with TRBD1. The V and J ends lost 3 bases and 0 bases, in that order; junction bases with no gene match: 9. There are 17 residues in the CDR3. Germline V gives CDR1 LNHDA, CDR2 SQIVND (reference sequence). DNA for the CDR3: TGTGCCAGTAGTATCGACAGGGGCCCCTCCATGAACACTGAAGCTTTCTTT. As protein: CASSIDRGPSMNTEAFF. Full variable domain (remainder filled in from reference TRBV19 and TRBJ1-1): DGGITQSPKYLFRKEGQNVTLSCEQNLNHDAMYWYRQDPGQGLRLIYYSQIVNDFQKGDIAEGYSVSREKKESFPLTVTSAQKNPTAFYLCASSIDRGPSMNTEAFFGQGTRLTVV.

The rearrangement joins TRBV6-5 to TRBJ2-6, with D perhaps TRBD2 (6 bases). Trimming left V 8 bases short and J 0 bases short, with 8 bases between. The germline V gene has CDR1 MNHEY and CDR2 SVGAGI. CDR3 length: 14 amino acids. In DNA form, the CDR3 reads TGTGCCAGCCGCGGGAACTCTGGGGCCAACGTCCTGACTTTC. Amino acid sequence: CASRGNSGANVLTF.

CDR3 DNA: TGTGCCACCAGGGGGCGAGGGACCCAGTACTTC. It codes for CATRGRGTQYF. This chain links TRBV24-1 with TRBJ2-5, with D perhaps matching TRBD1 (5 bases). This CDR3 region has 11 residues. Germline loops: CDR1 KGHDR, CDR2 SFDVKD. Deletions cut 7 bases from V and 7 bases from J, with 9 bases between.

This chain joins TRBV27 and TRBJ2-3, with D perhaps TRBD1 (5 bases). V was pared by 4 bases and J by 0 bases, with 14 bases between. Germline-derived CDR1 and CDR2 are MNHEY and SMNVEV (reference sequence). The CDR3 loop spans 16 amino acids. CDR3 protein: CASSSAWTTSTDTQYF. The CDR3 DNA is TGTGCCAGCAGTTCTGCGTGGACAACTAGCACAGATACGCAGTATTTT.

This chain joins TRBV7-9 and TRBJ2-7; D gene uncertain. The CDR3 has 14 amino acids. CDR1 SEHNR and CDR2 FQNEAQ come from the germline V gene (reference sequence). V lost 5 bases and J lost 6, with 17 bases in between. The CDR3 bases are TGTGCCAGCAGCGTGGATCATGTATCGGGCGAGCAGTACGTC. This encodes CASSVDHVSGEQYV.

The rearrangement uses TRBV15 and TRBJ2-3; D may be TRBD2 (7 bases). V lost 0 bases and J 3 bases, leaving 13 bases between the germline ends. The CDR3 has 16 residues. Looked up from germline, CDR1 is LNHNV and CDR2 is YYDKDF (reference sequence). The CDR3 loop is CATSRDKGGPTDTQYF. CDR3 DNA: TGTGCCACCAGCAGAGATAAGGGGGGGCCAACAGATACGCAGTATTTT.

The table lists this clone with a count of one. The J gene is TRBJ2-5, the V gene TRBV28, with D possibly being TRBD1 (6 bases). Deletions cut 3 bases from V and 5 bases from J, with 10 bases between. The CDR3 is 13 residues long. The germline V gene has CDR1 MDHEN and CDR2 SYDVKM. CDR3 DNA sequence: TGTGCCAGCAGTTTCACGGGACATGAGACCCAGTACTTC. It specifies CASSFTGHETQYF.

This chain links TRBV9 with TRBJ2-2; 8 nucleotides align to TRBD1. With 4 bases clipped from V and 6 bases from J, the junction kept 11 bases outside the gene matches. CDR3 length: 16 residues. CDR1 is SGDLS and CDR2 is YYNGEE in the germline V gene. DNA of the CDR3: TGTGCCAGCAGCCCCGGGACAGGACCCGGGGCCGGGGAGCTGTTTTTT. This codes for CASSPGTGPGAGELFF. The full variable domain, with the rest looked up from reference TRBV9 and TRBJ2-2, is DSGVTQTPKHLITATGQRVTLRCSPRSGDLSVYWYQQSLDQGLQFLIQYYNGEERAKGNILERFSAQQFPDLHSELNLSSLELGDSALYFCASSPGTGPGAGELFFGEGSRLTVL.

This chain uses TRBV12-3 or TRBV12-4 with TRBJ2-1; tentatively, D is TRBD2 (5 bases). V lost 6 bases to trimming and J lost 8 bases, with 11 bases between them. The CDR3 consists of 12 residues. The DNA of the CDR3 is TGTGCCAGCAGGGATCGGGGTTATGAGCAGTTCTTC. It specifies CASRDRGYEQFF.